What follows are 21 T cell receptor beta chains derived from one specimen sequenced in a study of cytomegalovirus exposure and HLA in healthy donors. 60 Vbeta and 13 Jbeta primers were used in PCR. Sequencing used immunoSEQ multiplex PCR; TCRdb keeps in-frame clones, though not all of them. The table shows 150,000 to 180,000 clones, with 60% to 75% occurring only once. The sample comprised PBMCs. These receptors all stem from a man between 18 and 29 years old in good health and CMV-seronegative.

The chain combines TRBV7-2 with TRBJ1-4; TRBD1 agrees at 10 bases. Trimming removed 4 bases from V and 4 bases from J; junction bases left unmatched: 3. There are 15 residues in the CDR3. CDR1 and CDR2 (germline): SGHTA, FQGNSA. The CDR3 here is CASSSTGGDNEKLFF. The CDR3 DNA reads as TGTGCCAGCAGCTCGACAGGGGGCGATAATGAAAAACTGTTTTTT.

The rearrangement links TRBV29-1 to TRBJ1-1, with D possibly TRBD1 on 6 matching bases. The CDR3 is made up of 13 amino acids. From germline, CDR1 is SQVTM and CDR2 ANQGSEA. Trimming pared 0 bases from V and 11 bases from J, leaving 16 bases between. CDR3 nucleotides: TGCAGCGTTGAAGATAGAACAGGGAAAGGTGCTTTCTTT. It yields the protein CSVEDRTGKGAFF.

The chain combines TRBV11-1 with TRBJ1-1; 10 bases map to TRBD1. CDR1 and CDR2 from the germline V gene are SGHAT and FQDESV (reference sequence). This CDR3 region has 13 residues. J lost 3 bases, V lost 10 bases, and 5 bases had no gene match. In nucleotides, the CDR3 is TGTGCCACCTGCGGGACAGGGGACACTGAAGCTTTCTTT. Amino acids: CATCGTGDTEAFF.

Comments on this clone: Sequence at one end of the junction differs from germline and may be a read error. The CDR3 loop reads CASSSPGGMWANGLTF. In DNA form, the CDR3 reads TGTGCCAGCAGTTCGCCGGGGGGTATGTGGGCCAACGGCCTGACTTTC. The chain joins TRBV6-6 to TRBJ2-6; 7 bases agree with TRBD2. CDR3 length equals 16 residues. Germline assignment: CDR1 MNHNY and CDR2 SVGAGI (reference sequence).

The genes are TRBV7-6 and TRBJ1-1, with a weak D call TRBD1 (6 bases). V lost 4 bases and J 1 base, leaving 19 bases between the germline ends. Germline CDR1 and CDR2: SGHVS and FNYEAQ. This CDR3 has 17 residues. For the CDR3, the DNA is TGTGCCAGCAGCTCACTCACTTGGGGGCAGTCGAACACTGAAGCTTTCTTT. Translated, it gives CASSSLTWGQSNTEAFF.

The gene calls are TRBV7-8 and TRBJ2-1; 11 bases agree with TRBD2. V dropped 5 bases and J dropped 8; count of bases not matched to a gene: 11. This CDR3 has 16 amino acids. Germline-derived CDR1 and CDR2 are SGHVS and FQNEAQ. The CDR3 loop reads CASSRSPSGGSDEQFF. The CDR3 DNA is TGTGCCAGCAGCCGTAGCCCTAGCGGGGGGTCGGATGAGCAGTTCTTC.

The V call is TRBV5-5, the J call TRBJ1-2, with D tentatively TRBD1 (5 bases). This CDR3 region has 13 residues. Trimming took off 4 bases at V and 4 bases at J, with 11 bases between the two ends. Germline V gives CDR1 SGHKS, CDR2 YYEKEE (reference sequence). In DNA, the CDR3 is TGTGCCAGCAGCATGGAACAGGTCTATGGCTACACCTTC. Protein product: CASSMEQVYGYTF. The full variable domain, rest sourced from reference TRBV5-5 and TRBJ1-2, is DAGVTQSPTHLIKTRGQQVTLRCSPISGHKSVSWYQQVLGQGPQFIFQYYEKEERGRGNFPDRFSARQFPNYSSELNVNALLLGDSALYLCASSMEQVYGYTFGSGTRLTVV.

This clone was recorded only once. The rearrangement links TRBV4-1 to TRBJ2-2; TRBD2 agrees at 8 bases. The CDR3 runs 16 residues. Trimming cost V 0 bases and J 1 base; bases outside gene matches: 1. In germline, CDR1 is MGHRA, CDR2 YSYEKL. The CDR3 spells CASSQDSGGNTGELFF. CDR3 in DNA: TGCGCCAGCAGCCAAGACAGCGGGGGGAACACCGGGGAGCTGTTTTTT.

The chain uses TRBV9 and TRBJ2-7, with TRBD2 identical over 11 bases. The CDR3 extends over 15 amino acids. V was clipped by 4 bases and J by 6 bases; unmatched bases: 9. The germline CDR1 and CDR2 sequences are SGDLS and YYNGEE. CDR3 in amino acids: CASSTGTSGSVEQYF. The CDR3 bases are TGTGCCAGCAGCACAGGGACTAGCGGCTCGGTCGAGCAGTACTTC.

The chain recombines TRBV2 with TRBJ2-1, with 7 bases that match TRBD2. The CDR3 has 12 residues. CDR1 SNHLY and CDR2 FYNNEI come from the germline V gene. V lost 2 bases to trimming and J lost 13 bases; unmatched junction nucleotides: 5. This chain's CDR3 is CASSEWGRGQFF. CDR3 DNA: TGTGCCAGCAGTGAATGGGGGAGGGGCCAGTTCTTC.

The chain joins TRBV7-9 to TRBJ1-2, with 7 bases lining up with TRBD1. Germline V gene data show CDR1 as SEHNR and CDR2 as FQNEAQ (reference sequence). The CDR3 is 12 residues long. Trimming at V came to 11 bases and at J to 4 bases, leaving 7 bases not matched to a gene. Here the CDR3 DNA reads TGTGCCCACGGACAGGCATCCTATGGCTACACCTTC. It translates to CAHGQASYGYTF.

This rearrangement joins TRBV5-6 to TRBJ2-4; TRBD2 aligns across 10 bases. The V and J ends lost 0 bases and 8 bases, in that order; junction bases with no gene match: 5. The CDR3 is 15 amino acids. Germline V gives CDR1 SGHDT, CDR2 YYEEEE. The chain's CDR3 is CASSLARLAGDIQYF. CDR3 bases: TGTGCCAGCAGCTTGGCCCGGCTAGCGGGAGACATTCAGTACTTC.

This rearrangement joins TRBV11-3 to TRBJ2-7, with D hard to call. The CDR3 spans 15 residues. The V gene lost 6 bases and the J gene lost 3 bases, with 18 bases spanning the gap. Germline V gene lookup returns CDR1 SGHNT and CDR2 YENEEA. The CDR3 nucleotides read TGTGCCAGCAGGTCCCCCCCCAGGCCCTACTACGAGCAGTACTTC. This gives the protein CASRSPPRPYYEQYF.

The chain employs TRBV11-2 and TRBJ1-6; no clear D gene. Per germline, CDR1 SGHAT and CDR2 FQNNGV. This CDR3 contains 15 residues. V gave up 2 bases and J gave up 0 bases, with 5 bases separating them. This CDR3 reads CASSLSGSYNSPLHF. The CDR3 nucleotides read TGTGCCAGCAGCTTATCCGGCTCCTATAATTCACCCCTCCACTTT.

The genes are TRBV13 and TRBJ1-3; tentative D call: TRBD1 (5 bases). V lost 1 base to trimming and J lost 5 bases, with 9 bases between them. CDR1 is PRHDT, CDR2 FYEKMQ, per germline (reference sequence). This CDR3 is 14 amino acids long. This CDR3 reads CASSLVGTRNTIYF. CDR3 sequence (DNA): TGTGCCAGCAGCTTAGTGGGGACTCGAAACACCATATATTTT.

The chain combines TRBV6-5 with TRBJ1-2; D remains unclear. The CDR3 has 14 amino acids. Germline CDR1 MNHEY, CDR2 SVGAGI. Trimming removed 0 bases at V and 6 bases at J, with 11 bases between. Here the CDR3 reads CASSYSREGNGYTF. CDR3 in DNA: TGTGCCAGCAGTTACTCGAGAGAGGGAAATGGCTACACCTTC.

The J gene is TRBJ1-6, the V gene TRBV7-2; D may be TRBD1 (6 bases). The germline V gene has CDR1 SGHTA and CDR2 FQGNSA. V dropped 4 bases and J dropped 10 bases, with 11 bases sitting between them. The CDR3 runs to 13 residues. In nucleotides, the CDR3 is TGTGCCAGCAGCTCCAACAGGGTCTCACCCCTCCACTTT. Amino acid sequence: CASSSNRVSPLHF.

The V and J genes are TRBV20-1 and TRBJ1-2; a weak D match, TRBD1 (6 bases). The V gene lost 6 bases and the J gene lost 8 bases, with 10 bases spanning the gap. This CDR3 has 10 amino acids. Germline CDR1 is DFQATT and CDR2 is SNEGSKA (reference sequence). The CDR3 bases are TGCAGTGCCGGAGGACAGGGCTACACCTTC. Its translation: CSAGGQGYTF.

The CDR3 here is CASRSRGSNTGELFF. CDR3 DNA sequence: TGTGCCAGCAGAAGTAGGGGGTCGAACACCGGGGAGCTGTTTTTT. The genes are TRBV7-9 and TRBJ2-2, with D perhaps matching TRBD1 (6 bases). V lost 6 bases and J lost 0, with 11 bases in between. The germline CDR1 and CDR2 sequences are SEHNR and FQNEAQ (reference sequence). The CDR3 length is 15 residues.

The J gene is TRBJ2-6, the V gene TRBV2, with D tentatively TRBD2 (5 bases). Trimming removed 9 bases from V and 0 bases from J, with 9 bases in between. The CDR3 extends over 14 amino acids. CDR1 SNHLY and CDR2 FYNNEI come from the germline V gene. CDR3 in amino acids: CASERDSGANVLTF. In DNA, the CDR3 is TGTGCCAGTGAGAGGGACTCTGGGGCCAACGTCCTGACTTTC.

The CDR3 sequence: CASSLDSGEQYF. The CDR3 bases are TGTGCCAGCAGCTTAGACTCAGGGGAGCAGTACTTC. The chain couples TRBV5-6 to TRBJ2-7, with a tentative D call TRBD1 (5 bases). The CDR3 totals 12 residues. The V gene lost 2 bases and the J gene lost 7 bases, with 10 bases spanning the gap. Germline CDR1 SGHDT, CDR2 YYEEEE.